The present TCR beta chain was sequenced within a study of chemoradiotherapy in HPV16-positive cancers. Study information: A couple of HPV16-positive patients' cells yielded candidate HPV-specific clones and common motifs.

This clone was counted only a few times. Its antigen is not known. The CDR3 spans 16 residues. Looked up from germline, CDR1 is LNHDA and CDR2 is SQIVND (reference sequence). Trimming pared 3 bases from V and 2 bases from J, leaving 16 bases between. Sequenced by immunoSEQ multiplex PCR; TCRdb stores in-frame clones only, minus some. The sample lists more than 9,500 clones; roughly 78% were seen once. Repeated repertoire sampling spanned the course of chemoradiotherapy. Study conclusions and caveats: During treatment, candidate HPV-specific clones and E7-related motifs expanded in tumor.

This material was collected from a patient who underwent chemoradiotherapy. The source of this sequence is a human donor with HPV-associated anogenital cancer. V usage is TRBV19 and J usage is TRBJ1-2, with D unclear. The CDR3 spells CASSMSSTYENYGYTF. For the CDR3, the DNA is TGTGCCAGTAGTATGAGTTCGACATACGAAAACTATGGCTACACCTTC.